This TCR beta chain was profiled in a study of shared T cell receptors in the human thymus (dated by TCRdb to the early 2020s). Broadly, across the study: The study investigated the way shared, self-reactive T-cell receptor alpha chains are produced in the human thymus.

A remark on this clone: The clone's antigen remains unknown. No base-level quality is on record; no much larger clone is a single base apart.

Libraries were prepared through the immunoSEQ multiplex PCR assay. The table was pulled from immuneACCESS by TCRdb, which kept in-frame rearrangements only. Such tables lose some clones; where checked, under half of the loss comes from unresolved V genes, and the rest has no known cause. The sample table shows 700,000 or so clones, and approximately 85% are seen once. Under 0.012% of the sample rests with the top ten. From V the trimming removes 5 bases and from J it removes 7 bases, while the gene matches leave 10 bases of the junction unaccounted for. The CDR3 numbers 14 residues from cysteine through phenylalanine. Only CDR3 DNA remains: 42 bases, in frame from the first base. Looking up the germline V gene (reference sequence) yields CDR1 GTSNPN and CDR2 SVGIG. These records were also assigned to another study, of human thymus T cells. In that second paper, the authors write: Donors were immunologically healthy infants undergoing open corrective cardiac surgery for congenital heart defects in Finland. The thymus tissue came from surgical resects taken out during corrective cardiac surgery. Both the thymic and the peripheral blood repertoires appeared to show biased V and J gene segment usage. According to the related research, thymic TCR repertoires were highly overlapping among unrelated individuals. The study characterized TCR alpha and beta repertoires from roughly 8 infant thymus samples and a few related peripheral blood samples. The cohort included several male and two female infants, with donor ages spanning 7 to 244 days. Thymocytes were mechanically released from the tissue and were stored as pellets of roughly 9-30 million cells at -70 degrees C. Genomic DNA was extracted from frozen cell pellets with a QIAsymphony instrument. The immunoSEQ multiplex PCR assay was used to amplify the TCRB and TCRAD loci from a standardized quantity of quality-controlled genomic DNA. The amplicons spanned the V(D)J region and were long enough to cover the CDR3 and allow V and J genes to be identified. The commercial immunoSEQ service was used to sequence amplicons on an Illumina platform. Primer bias and sequencing errors were corrected as previously described, and TCRAD and TCRB were defined on the basis of the IMGT database. immunoSEQ Analyzer 3.0 and VDJTools were used for repertoire analysis, which covered basic statistics, V/J segment usage, diversity estimates, rarefaction and pairwise overlap. Chao1, ChaoE, Efron-Thisted, Shannon and inverse Simpson indices were used to estimate diversity, which was also estimated on datasets down-sampled to the smallest sample. Repertoire overlap was assessed by strict matching of CDR3 nucleotide sequence, V gene and J gene, and clustering was done by Jaccard-based multidimensional scaling. On average, thymus samples yielded around 850,000 unique TCRB clonotypes, whereas blood samples yielded about 80,000.

Sequenced: thymocytes. Rearrangement joined TRBV30 to TRBJ1-4, and 7 junctional nucleotides match TRBD1. This receptor was taken from a girl under three years old with a congenital heart defect. Donor details come from another sample of the same person, matched by shared clones. CDR3 region: CAWGGGGIGEKLFF. The nucleotide sequence is TGTGCCTGGGGTGGAGGGGGCATCGGTGAAAAACTGTTTTTT. With the rest looked up from the reference TRBV30 and TRBJ1-4 genes rather than sequenced, the full variable domain is SQTIHQWPATLVQPVGSPLSLECTVEGTSNPNLYWYRQAAGRGLQLLFYSVGIGQISSEVPQNLSASRPQDRQFILSSKKLLLSDSGFYLCAWGGGGIGEKLFFGSGTQLSVL.